Only a few counts were recorded for the clone carrying this T cell receptor (beta chain). Its antigen is still unknown. At one boundary the junction diverges from the germline segment, which might be a read error. Germline-derived CDR1 and CDR2 are SGDLS and YYNGEE. CDR3 size: 12 residues. The data stem from a study of CD8+ T cells in alopecia areata. Across the study: Treated patients received oral tofacitinib, 5 to 10 mg twice daily. Broader study findings: Patients displayed less clarity in TCR sharing than mice, a finding possibly related to HLA.

Samples from alopecia areata patients were lesional scalp punch biopsies and peripheral blood. The authors extracted RNA and reverse transcribed it into cDNA as the sequencing template. Sequenced by immunoSEQ multiplex PCR; TCRdb stores in-frame clones only, minus some. Here the sample spans approximately 180,000 clones, roughly 70% being singletons. The sequencing used CD8+ T cells sorted from blood, collected at week 0. This sequence was found in a human donor with alopecia areata. The chain is built from TRBV9 and TRBJ1-2, with 7 bases aligning to TRBD1. CDR3 bases: TGTGCCAGCAGCTCCATTCCGGACAGGCGCAACTTC. Its protein product is CASSSIPDRRNF.